This T cell receptor (beta chain) was captured by sequencing in a study of blood T cell repertoires in COVID-19 (dated by TCRdb to the early 2020s). For the wider study: Samples covering the acute and convalescent phases of COVID-19 were provided by collaborators in the United States, Italy and Spain. The samples were drawn from the first 160 participants of the ongoing ImmuneRACE study and from 950 to 1,500 subjects provided by 6 global collaborators. A freely available public database, intended as a resource for researchers studying the immune response to SARS-CoV-2, is where the repertoires were released. Where available, HLA class I and class II types were obtained from metadata supplied by the sample provider rather than from assay-based typing. Subjects who had been exposed to COVID-19, were actively infected with it, or had recovered from it provided the deeply sampled blood TCRbeta repertoires that made up the dataset. The prospective study material was composed of cDNA or gDNA derived from T cells, B-cell-depleted T cells, or PBMCs. Sample metadata almost always included a de-identified subject ID, COVID-19 status, age in years and sex.

Broader findings and caveats from the paper: The quantity of clinical and demographic metadata differed by source and by participant and was supplied without curation.

Regarding this clone: The clone's antigen remains unknown. Base qualities are not at hand, and no much larger clone is one base apart.

The V end loses 3 bases and the J end loses 3 bases, and a stretch of 17 bases separates them. CDR1 and CDR2 (LNHDA, SQIVND) derive from the germline V gene (reference sequence). The CDR3 has 16 amino acids, counting the end cysteine and phenylalanine. CDR3 DNA only is kept here, 48 bases in frame from base 1. The immunoSEQ Assay, a bias-controlled multiplex PCR, was used to amplify TCRbeta CDR3 regions from genomic DNA. For the original study's pipeline: The number of nucleated cells in each sample was estimated by amplification of reference gene primers within the assay. Sequence reads were collapsed and filtered to measure the absolute abundance of every unique TCRbeta CDR3 rearrangement. For each sample, productive Simpson clonality was calculated by taking the square root of Simpson's diversity index across productive rearrangements. Entries here come from immuneACCESS through TCRdb and include only in-frame sequences with V and J called. Some clones fail to appear in such tables; in the studies checked, an unresolved V gene covers under half of the shortfall, and the cause of the remainder is unknown. V and J calls plus clone size are reproduced from that table; the DNA served to infer D and trimming. The sample table lists tens of thousands of clones, around 85% of them with a count of one. Approximately 1.4% of the sample comes from the top ten.

The collaborating institutions used their own protocols to collect whole blood in K2EDTA tubes. For TCRbeta analysis, collaborators shipped samples as frozen whole blood, isolated PBMCs, or DNA extracted from either of those sample types. The sequence was obtained from a woman in her sixties with acute or convalescent COVID-19. The sequencing input was peripheral blood. Recombination linked TRBV19 to TRBJ1-1, with TRBD1 perhaps the D gene, on 5 matching bases. The DNA is as follows: TGTGCCAGTAGTATGTTCGAGTCGGGGGGTTACACTGAAGCTTTCTTT. It specifies CASSMFESGGYTEAFF.